This T cell receptor beta chain was documented in a study of shared clonotypes between healthy human individuals. This CDR3 comprises 16 residues. Germline CDR1 is MNHEY and CDR2 is SMNVEV (reference sequence). The junction had 15 bases not matched to a gene; V was cut back by 6 bases and J by 8 bases. The assay was immunoSEQ multiplex PCR, and TCRdb's table has in-frame clones only and misses some. The sample yields roughly 2.2 million clones, more than 80% seen once. The chain employs TRBV27 and TRBJ2-1, with TRBD2 matching 8 bases. The source is a man aged 18 to 35 in good health. Some clones in this sample may be carry-over from other donors' samples. Sequenced input: naive CD4+ T cells from PBMCs. Subset reported: CD45RA+ positively selected. The CDR3 here is CASSPLNSGMRDEQFF. The CDR3, as DNA: TGTGCCAGCAGCCCATTGAATAGCGGGATGAGGGATGAGCAGTTCTTC.